Shown below are 2 T cell receptor beta chains from a single sample sequenced in a study of regulatory T cells in long-lasting Graves disease. Library construction for TCR beta used iRepertoire HTBI primers and Arm-PCR of CDR3 regions. TCRdb re-called the multiplex PCR reads through MiXCR, storing one row per CDR3 protein. The data show about 440,000 distinct CDR3 sequences, roughly 15% seen once. Noted time point: newly diagnosed GD, antithyroid drugs for less than 3 months. Extracted PBMC RNA gave rise to the TCR library. This same sample was also taken into another study, of T cells in Graves' hyperthyroidism and ophthalmopathy.

The source was peripheral blood mononuclear cells (PBMCs), collected at new diagnosis, from a patient treated with antithyroid drugs. These receptor sequences come from a woman in her twenties or thirties with Graves disease.

This chain joins TRBV7-2 and TRBJ2-1, with D unclear. This CDR3 has 14 residues. V was pared by 6 bases and J by 1 base, with 10 bases between. CDR1 and CDR2 (germline): SGHTA, FQGNSA. In nucleotides, the CDR3 is TGTGCCAGCAGTCCTGACTGGTCCTACAATGAGCAGTTCTTC. Protein sequence: CASSPDWSYNEQFF.

This clonotype was counted at least ten times. J is TRBJ1-2 and V is TRBV30, with D unclear. Germline lookup yields CDR1 GTSNPN and CDR2 SVGIG (reference sequence). Trimming shortened V by 3 bases and J by 2 bases, and 10 bases separated the two germline ends. The CDR3 extends over 13 amino acids. The CDR3 loop is CAWRPGGNYGYTF. For the CDR3, the DNA is TGTGCCTGGAGACCGGGAGGCAACTATGGCTACACCTTC.